The source of this T cell receptor beta chain is a study of human T cells and chemical hapten exposure. RNA extraction used unfractionated whole blood as the source of total RNA. Methods used by the authors: Ranging from roughly 23,224 to 700,000, TCR counts per sample had a median value of 95,638. In TCRdb, the 5' RACE reads were re-called with MiXCR into one record per CDR3 protein. Clone size and V and J calls follow TCRdb, not the original study. The repertoire holds more than 140,000 distinct CDR3 sequences, with 4.1% as singletons. General study results and limits: Unchanged with DPC sensitization were TCRs above 1 in 1000 frequency.

V was clipped by 2 bases and J by 3 bases; unmatched bases: 5. CDR3 length: 14 residues. The V gene's germline CDR1 is SGDLS and CDR2 YYNGEE. This clonotype was seen ten or more times. Its specificity is unknown. V is TRBV9 and J is TRBJ2-7; TRBD2 agrees at 7 bases. The origin of this receptor is a female donor in good health. The DNA for the CDR3 is TGTGCCAGCAGCGTGAGCGGGGAGTACTACGAGCAGTACTTC. The encoded protein is CASSVSGEYYEQYF.